This note documents a single TCR beta chain sequence. This sample is drawn from a study of blood T cell repertoires in COVID-19. Study context: Researchers got acute and convalescent COVID-19 samples from the United States, Italy and Spain. Nucleic acid was either cDNA or gDNA, and it came from T cells, B-cell-depleted T cells, or PBMCs.

Original handling: Counts of nucleated cells, estimated from reference gene primer amplification, were obtained. Sequencing was performed with immunoSEQ multiplex PCR; in TCRdb, only in-frame clones are kept and a portion is missing. That table furnishes V, J and clone size, whereas the DNA furnished D and trimming. Here the sample spans 200,000 to 250,000 clones, 70% to 90% being singletons. The ends lost 0 bases at V and 8 bases at J; junction bases unmatched: 8. The CDR3 consists of 16 residues. Germline loops: CDR1 LGHNA, CDR2 YNFKEQ. This clonotype originated in a woman between 70 and 85 years old with active or convalescent COVID-19. The sample was peripheral blood. The chain joins TRBV4-2 to TRBJ1-4, with 8 bases fitting TRBD1. DNA of the CDR3: TGTGCCAGCAGCCAAGATCGGACAGGGCCGGGAGAAAAACTGTTTTTT. The encoded protein is CASSQDRTGPGEKLFF.